This TCR beta chain came from a study of beta chain features in type 1 diabetes. Across the study: Over all samples combined, fewer than 140,000,000 sorted cells were examined. The study's findings and limits: Patients with type 1 diabetes showed fewer VDJ junction insertions and more deletions. Patients with Type 1 diabetes showed moderately but significantly shorter TCRB CDR3s in all four CD4+ subsets.

Germline V gene data show CDR1 as SGHTA and CDR2 as FQGNSA. V lost 5 bases, J lost 9 bases, and 8 bases stayed unmatched. This CDR3 has 15 amino acids. Expressed TCRB transcripts were sequenced because the isolated RNA had all been reverse transcribed beforehand. Repertoires were generated with immunoSEQ multiplex PCR, while TCRdb's copy carries only in-frame clones and drops some. The top ten clones hold about 0.097% of a sample with hundreds of thousands of clones, 15% to 19% of them seen once. A note on this clone: Its target is unknown.

What was sequenced was naive CD4+ T cells from blood. The rearrangement uses TRBV7-2 and TRBJ2-1; 12 nucleotides agree with TRBD2. This sequence was found in a man aged 18-30 years in good health. The CDR3 DNA reads TGTGCCAGCAGCCCGAGACTAGCGGGAGAGGTTGAGCAGTTCTTC. This encodes CASSPRLAGEVEQFF.